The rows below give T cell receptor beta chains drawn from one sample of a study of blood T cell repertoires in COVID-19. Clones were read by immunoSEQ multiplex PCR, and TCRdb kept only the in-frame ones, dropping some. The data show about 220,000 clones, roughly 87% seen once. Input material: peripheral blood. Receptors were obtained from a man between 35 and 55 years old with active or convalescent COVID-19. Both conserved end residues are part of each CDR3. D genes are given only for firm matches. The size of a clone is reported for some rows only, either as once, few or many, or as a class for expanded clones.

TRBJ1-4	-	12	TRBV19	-	CASSTGNEKLFF	TGTGCCAGTAGCACAGGGAATGAAAAACTGTTTTTT
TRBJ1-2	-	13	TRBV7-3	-	CASAPTDGYGYTF	TGTGCCAGCGCCCCGACAGACGGGTATGGCTACACCTTC
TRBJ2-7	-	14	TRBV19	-	CASTSASSVYEQYF	TGTGCCAGTACTTCCGCATCCTCAGTCTACGAGCAGTACTTC
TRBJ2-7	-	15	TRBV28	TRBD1	CASSSGTGSSYEQYF	TGTGCCAGCAGTTCCGGGACAGGGAGCTCCTACGAGCAGTACTTC
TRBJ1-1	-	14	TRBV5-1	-	CASSLDVGSVEAFF	TGCGCCAGCAGCTTGGATGTGGGCTCGGTTGAAGCTTTCTTT
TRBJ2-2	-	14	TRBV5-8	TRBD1	CASSAGQGVGELFF	TGTGCCAGCAGCGCTGGACAGGGGGTCGGGGAGCTGTTTTTT
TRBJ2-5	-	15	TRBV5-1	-	CASSSSAGFIETQYF	TGCGCCAGCAGCTCGTCGGCGGGTTTCATTGAGACCCAGTACTTC
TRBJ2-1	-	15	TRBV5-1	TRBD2	CASSRLAGSYNEQFF	TGCGCCAGCAGTAGGCTAGCGGGCTCCTACAATGAGCAGTTCTTC
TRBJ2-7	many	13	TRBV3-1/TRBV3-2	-	CASSPQVGGEQYF	TGTGCCAGCAGCCCCCAGGTAGGGGGCGAGCAGTACTTC
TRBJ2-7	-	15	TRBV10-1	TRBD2	CASSESISSGRATYF	TGCGCCAGCAGTGAGTCGATTTCTAGCGGGAGGGCCACGTACTTC
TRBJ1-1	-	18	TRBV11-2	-	CASRSPADSNEMNTEAFF	TGTGCCAGCAGATCCCCGGCCGACTCGAACGAAATGAACACTGAAGCTTTCTTT
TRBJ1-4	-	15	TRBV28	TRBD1	CASSSKRTGWEKLFF	TGTGCCAGCAGTTCAAAAAGGACAGGGTGGGAAAAACTGTTTTTT
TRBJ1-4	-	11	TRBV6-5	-	CASSSQEKLFF	TGTGCCAGCAGTTCCCAAGAAAAACTGTTTTTT
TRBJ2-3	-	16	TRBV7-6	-	CASSRLSGAWTDTQYF	TGTGCCAGCAGCCGTCTTTCAGGGGCATGGACAGATACGCAGTATTTT